The clone carrying this T cell receptor (beta chain) was counted ten times or more. This sample stems from a study of T cells in Graves' hyperthyroidism and ophthalmopathy. Looking at the study overall: Staff took peripheral blood when the initial diagnosis was made, before any treatment began.

Stable Graves' hyperthyroidism meant no ophthalmopathy progression within 18 months. RNA transcripts were the template for amplifying TCR beta CDR3 regions. TCR CDR3 regions were first amplified by RT-PCR with HTBI primers. TCRdb recomputed calls from the multiplex PCR reads with MiXCR, one row per CDR3 protein. The data contain 460,000 or so distinct CDR3 sequences, around 14% of them singletons. Germline CDR1 is SGHDT and CDR2 is YYEEEE. The CDR3 contains 14 residues. Trimming removed 4 bases from V and 5 bases from J, with 15 bases in between. The specimen was blood. The J gene is TRBJ2-5, the V gene TRBV5-6; the D gene is possibly TRBD1 (7 bases). The origin of this receptor is a woman aged 18-35 years with Graves' hyperthyroidism. CDR3 bases: TGTGCCAGCAGCGCCAGGGGGGACACGGAGACCCAGTACTTC. This encodes CASSARGDTETQYF.